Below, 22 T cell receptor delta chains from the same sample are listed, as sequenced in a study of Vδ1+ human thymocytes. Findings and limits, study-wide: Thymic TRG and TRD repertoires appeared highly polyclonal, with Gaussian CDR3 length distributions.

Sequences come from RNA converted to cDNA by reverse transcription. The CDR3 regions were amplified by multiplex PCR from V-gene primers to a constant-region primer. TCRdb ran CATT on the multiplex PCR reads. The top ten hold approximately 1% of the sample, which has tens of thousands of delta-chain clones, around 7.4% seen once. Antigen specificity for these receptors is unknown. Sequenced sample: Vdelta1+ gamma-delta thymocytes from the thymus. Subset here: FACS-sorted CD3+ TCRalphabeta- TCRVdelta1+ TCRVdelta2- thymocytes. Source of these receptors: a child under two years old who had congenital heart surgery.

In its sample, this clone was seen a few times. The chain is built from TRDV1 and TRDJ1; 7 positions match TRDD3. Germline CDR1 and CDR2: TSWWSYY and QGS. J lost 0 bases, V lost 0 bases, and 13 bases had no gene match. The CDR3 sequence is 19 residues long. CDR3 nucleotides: TGTGCTCTTGGGGAACTTTGTTTGGAGGATACGAAATACACCGATAAACTCATCTTT. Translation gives CALGELCLEDTKYTDKLIF.

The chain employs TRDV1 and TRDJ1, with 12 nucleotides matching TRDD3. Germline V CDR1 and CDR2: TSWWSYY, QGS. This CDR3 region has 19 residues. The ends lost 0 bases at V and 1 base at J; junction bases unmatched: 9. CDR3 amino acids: CALGELDLGDTHGTDKLIF. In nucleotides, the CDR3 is TGTGCTCTTGGGGAACTTGACCTGGGGGATACGCACGGCACCGATAAACTCATCTTT.

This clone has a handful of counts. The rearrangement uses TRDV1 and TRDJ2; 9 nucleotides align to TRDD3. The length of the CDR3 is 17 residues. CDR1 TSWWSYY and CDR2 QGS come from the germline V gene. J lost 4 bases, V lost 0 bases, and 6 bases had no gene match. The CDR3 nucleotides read TGTGCTCTTGGGGAACTAATGGGGATACGGGGGACAGCACAACTCTTCTTT. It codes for CALGELMGIRGTAQLFF.

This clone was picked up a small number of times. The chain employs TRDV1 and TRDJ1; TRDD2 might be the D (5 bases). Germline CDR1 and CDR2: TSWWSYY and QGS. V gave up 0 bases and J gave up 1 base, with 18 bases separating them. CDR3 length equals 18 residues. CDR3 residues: CALGELPTGTLFTDKLIF. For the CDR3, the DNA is TGTGCTCTTGGGGAACTCCCTACAGGGACCCTATTCACCGATAAACTCATCTTT.

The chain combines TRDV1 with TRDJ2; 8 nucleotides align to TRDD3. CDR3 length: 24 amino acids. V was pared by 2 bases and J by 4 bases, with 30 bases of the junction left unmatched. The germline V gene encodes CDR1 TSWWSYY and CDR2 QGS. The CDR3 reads CALGENFLLLPLRDTSQKTAQLFF. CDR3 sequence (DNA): TGTGCTCTTGGGGAAAATTTTCTCCTACTCCCCCTGCGGGATACGTCCCAAAAGACAGCACAACTCTTCTTT.

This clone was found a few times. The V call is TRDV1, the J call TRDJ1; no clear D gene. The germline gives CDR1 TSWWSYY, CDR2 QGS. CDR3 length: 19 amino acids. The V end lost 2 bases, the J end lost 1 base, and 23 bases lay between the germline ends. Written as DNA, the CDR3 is TGTGCTCTTGGGGAAAGCGCCACGTCCCCAACTGCTATCACCGATAAACTCATCTTT. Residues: CALGESATSPTAITDKLIF.

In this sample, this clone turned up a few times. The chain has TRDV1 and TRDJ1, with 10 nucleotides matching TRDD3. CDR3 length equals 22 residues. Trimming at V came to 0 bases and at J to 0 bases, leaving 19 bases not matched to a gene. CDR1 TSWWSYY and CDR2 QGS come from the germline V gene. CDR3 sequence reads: CALGELVSYVLGDAPYTDKLIF. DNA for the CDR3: TGTGCTCTTGGGGAACTGGTATCCTACGTACTGGGGGATGCCCCCTACACCGATAAACTCATCTTT.

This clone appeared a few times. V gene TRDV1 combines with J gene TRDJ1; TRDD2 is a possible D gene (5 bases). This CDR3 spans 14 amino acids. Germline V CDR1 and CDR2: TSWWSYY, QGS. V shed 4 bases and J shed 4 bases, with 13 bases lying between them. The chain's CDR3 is CALGVPWSGDKLIF. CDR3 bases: TGTGCTCTTGGGGTTCCTTGGTCTGGCGATAAACTCATCTTT.

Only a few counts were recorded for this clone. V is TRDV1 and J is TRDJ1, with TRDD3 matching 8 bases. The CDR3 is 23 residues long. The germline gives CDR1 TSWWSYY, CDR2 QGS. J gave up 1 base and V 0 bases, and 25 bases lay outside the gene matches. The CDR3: CALGELVLGPTTWRDTGTDKLIF. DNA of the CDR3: TGTGCTCTTGGGGAACTAGTGTTGGGTCCTACTACGTGGCGGGATACGGGCACCGATAAACTCATCTTT.

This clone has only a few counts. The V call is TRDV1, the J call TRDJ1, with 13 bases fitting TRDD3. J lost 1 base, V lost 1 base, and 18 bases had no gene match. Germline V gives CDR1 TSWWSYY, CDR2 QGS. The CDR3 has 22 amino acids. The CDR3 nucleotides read TGTGCTCTTGGGGAACCCGCCTTCCCCTACTGGGGGATACGTTCGGGCACCGATAAACTCATCTTT. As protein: CALGEPAFPYWGIRSGTDKLIF.

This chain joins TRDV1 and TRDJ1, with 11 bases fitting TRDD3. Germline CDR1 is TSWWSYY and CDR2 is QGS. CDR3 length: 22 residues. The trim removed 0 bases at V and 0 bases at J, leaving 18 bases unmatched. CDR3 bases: TGTGCTCTTGGGGAACTACTGGGGGATAAAAGAGAGAATAATGGATACACCGATAAACTCATCTTT. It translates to CALGELLGDKRENNGYTDKLIF.

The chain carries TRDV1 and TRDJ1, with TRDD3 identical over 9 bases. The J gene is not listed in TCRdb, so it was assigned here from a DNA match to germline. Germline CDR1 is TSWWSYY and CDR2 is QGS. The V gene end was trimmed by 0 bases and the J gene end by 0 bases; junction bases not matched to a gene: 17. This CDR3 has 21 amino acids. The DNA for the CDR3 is TGTGCTCTTGGGGAACTTTTACCGGCCCACTACTGGGGGACCTACACCGATAAACTCATCTTT. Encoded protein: CALGELLPAHYWGTYTDKLIF.

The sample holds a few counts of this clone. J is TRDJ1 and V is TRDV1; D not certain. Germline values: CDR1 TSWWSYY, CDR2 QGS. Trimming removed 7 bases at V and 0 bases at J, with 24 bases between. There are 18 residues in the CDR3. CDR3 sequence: CALANPDEHPWYTDKLIF. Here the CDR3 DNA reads TGTGCTCTTGCGAACCCGGACGAACACCCCTGGTACACCGATAAACTCATCTTT.

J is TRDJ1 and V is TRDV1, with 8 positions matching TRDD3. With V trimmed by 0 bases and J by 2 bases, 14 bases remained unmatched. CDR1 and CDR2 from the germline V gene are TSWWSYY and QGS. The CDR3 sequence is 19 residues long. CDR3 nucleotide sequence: TGTGCTCTTGGGGAACTTTTCTCGAGGGGATACCCGGGAACCGATAAACTCATCTTT. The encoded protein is CALGELFSRGYPGTDKLIF.

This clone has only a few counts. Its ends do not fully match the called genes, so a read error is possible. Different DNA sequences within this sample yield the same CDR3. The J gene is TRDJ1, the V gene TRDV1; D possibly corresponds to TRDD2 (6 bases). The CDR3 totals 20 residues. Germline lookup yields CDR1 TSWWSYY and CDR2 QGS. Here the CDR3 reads CALGGCAFPICPVYTDKLIF. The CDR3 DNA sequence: TGTGCTCTTGGGGGGTGCGCCTTCCCCATATGCCCCGTGTACACCGATAAACTCATCTTC.

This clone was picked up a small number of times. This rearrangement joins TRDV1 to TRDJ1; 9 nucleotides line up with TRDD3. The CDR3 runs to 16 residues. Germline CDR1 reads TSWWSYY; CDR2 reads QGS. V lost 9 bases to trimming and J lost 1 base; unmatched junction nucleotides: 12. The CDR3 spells CALLYRGDTSTDKLIF. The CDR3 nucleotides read TGTGCTCTCCTCTACCGGGGGGATACATCCACCGATAAACTCATCTTT.

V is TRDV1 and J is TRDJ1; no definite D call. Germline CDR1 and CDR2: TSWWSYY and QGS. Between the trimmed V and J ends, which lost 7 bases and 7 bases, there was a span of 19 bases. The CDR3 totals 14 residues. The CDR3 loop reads CALAQGTRTPKLIF. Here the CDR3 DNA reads TGTGCTCTTGCCCAGGGCACCCGTACTCCTAAACTCATCTTT.

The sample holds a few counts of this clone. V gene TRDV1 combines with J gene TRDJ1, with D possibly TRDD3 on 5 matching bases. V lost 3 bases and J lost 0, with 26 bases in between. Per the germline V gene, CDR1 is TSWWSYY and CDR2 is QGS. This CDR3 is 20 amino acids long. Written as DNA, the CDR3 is TGTGCTCTTGGGGATCATTTCCGAAGCTGGGAACTAGCAAACACCGATAAACTCATCTTT. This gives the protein CALGDHFRSWELANTDKLIF.

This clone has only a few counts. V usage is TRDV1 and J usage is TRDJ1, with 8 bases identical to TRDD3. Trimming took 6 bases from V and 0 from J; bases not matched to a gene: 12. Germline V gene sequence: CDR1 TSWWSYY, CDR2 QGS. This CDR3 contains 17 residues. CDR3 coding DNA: TGTGCTCTTGGTAGGCCTACCCTACTGGGGGACACCGATAAACTCATCTTT. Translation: CALGRPTLLGDTDKLIF.

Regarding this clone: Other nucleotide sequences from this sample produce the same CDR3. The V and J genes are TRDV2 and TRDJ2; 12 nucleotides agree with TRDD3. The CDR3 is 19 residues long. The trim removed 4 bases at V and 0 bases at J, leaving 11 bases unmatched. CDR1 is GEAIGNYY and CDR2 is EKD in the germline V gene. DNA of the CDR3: TGTGCCTGTGAACCCGTGCTGGGGGATACGAGAGCTTTGACAGCACAACTCTTCTTT. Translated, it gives CACEPVLGDTRALTAQLFF.

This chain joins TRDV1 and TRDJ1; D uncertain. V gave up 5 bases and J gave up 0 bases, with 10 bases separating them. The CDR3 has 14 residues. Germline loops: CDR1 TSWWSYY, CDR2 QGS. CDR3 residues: CALGTTLYTDKLIF. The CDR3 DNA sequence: TGTGCTCTTGGGACAACTTTATACACCGATAAACTCATCTTT.

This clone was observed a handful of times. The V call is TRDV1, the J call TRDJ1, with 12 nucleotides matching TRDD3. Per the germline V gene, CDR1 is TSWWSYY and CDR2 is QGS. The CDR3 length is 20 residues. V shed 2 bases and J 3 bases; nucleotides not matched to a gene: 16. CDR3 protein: CALGEDSYWGILRAPDKLIF. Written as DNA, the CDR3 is TGTGCTCTTGGGGAAGACTCCTACTGGGGGATACTTAGGGCTCCCGATAAACTCATCTTT.